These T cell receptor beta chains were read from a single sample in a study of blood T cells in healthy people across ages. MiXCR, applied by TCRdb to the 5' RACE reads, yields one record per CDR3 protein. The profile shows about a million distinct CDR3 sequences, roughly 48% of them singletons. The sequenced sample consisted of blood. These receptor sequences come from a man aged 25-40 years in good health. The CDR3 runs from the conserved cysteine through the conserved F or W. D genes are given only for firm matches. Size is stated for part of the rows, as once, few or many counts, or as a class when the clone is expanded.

TGTGCCAGCAGGGATACCTATAATTCACCCCTCCACTTT CASRDTYNSPLHF TRBV25-1 few TRBJ1-6 -
TGTGCCAGCCGGTCGAGTGCAACTAATGAAAAACTGTTTTTT CASRSSATNEKLFF TRBV28 - TRBJ1-4 -
TGTGCCAGCAGCTCCTACCTTGGCACAGATACGCAGTATTTT CASSSYLGTDTQYF TRBV7-6 - TRBJ2-3 -
TGTGCCTGGAGTGGGGGACAGGGGAGTAATGAGCAGTTCTTC CAWSGGQGSNEQFF TRBV30 - TRBJ2-1 TRBD1
TGCAGCGTTGAAGACAAGGGGAAACCCGACATTCAGTACTTC CSVEDKGKPDIQYF TRBV29-1 - TRBJ2-4 -
TGTGCCAGCAGAGGGGACACCTTAGCGTGGGTCGAGCAGTACTTC CASRGDTLAWVEQYF TRBV12-3/TRBV12-4 few TRBJ2-7 -
TGTGCCAGCAGCTTGGGGTGGGACAGCTCCTACGAGCAGTACTTC CASSLGWDSSYEQYF TRBV7-9 - TRBJ2-7 TRBD1
TGTGCCAGCAGTCGGACTAGCGGGGAATCCTACAATGAGCAGTTCTTC CASSRTSGESYNEQFF TRBV6-1 few TRBJ2-1 TRBD2
TGTGCCAGCAGCTTCGACAGGTTCCAAGAGACCCAGTACTTC CASSFDRFQETQYF TRBV7-2 - TRBJ2-5 -
TGCGCCAGCAGCTTGATCCCCCGGGCCTCCTACGAGCAGTACTTC CASSLIPRASYEQYF TRBV5-1 - TRBJ2-7 -
TGCAGTGCTAGAGATAGCCTAGCGGGGGATGAGCAGTTCTTC CSARDSLAGDEQFF TRBV20-1 - TRBJ2-1 TRBD2
TGTGCCACCGGCAGGGGGGGTATGGCAGATACGCAGTATTTT CATGRGGMADTQYF TRBV10-3 - TRBJ2-3 -
TGTGCTAGCAGCCAGGGACTAGCTCGCACAGATACGCAGTATTTT CASSQGLARTDTQYF TRBV7-7 - TRBJ2-3 TRBD2
TGTGCCATCAGCCGCCCCGACGGTACCGGGGAGCTGTTTTTT CAISRPDGTGELFF TRBV10-3 - TRBJ2-2 -
TGTGCCAGCAGTGCACAGGGGGCTAACTATGGCTACACCTTC CASSAQGANYGYTF TRBV12-3/TRBV12-4 many TRBJ1-2 TRBD1
TGCAGTGCTAGGGCCGACTTGACAGGGAGCAGGGAGCTGTTTTTT CSARADLTGSRELFF TRBV20-1 - TRBJ2-2 TRBD1
TGTGCCAGTAGTATCTTCGGAGCCCGAGGCACCGGGGAGCTGTTTTTT CASSIFGARGTGELFF TRBV19 - TRBJ2-2 -
TGCAGCGTTGACTCGCTCAGGGCCCTTAGCTCCTACAATGAGCAGTTCTTC CSVDSLRALSSYNEQFF TRBV29-1 once TRBJ2-1 -
TGTGCCAGCAGTTCGATAGGGGGTCGGATGAACTATGGCTACACCTTC CASSSIGGRMNYGYTF TRBV25-1 - TRBJ1-2 -
TGTGCCAGCTCACCGGCCGCCTCGGGAGACTATGGCTACACCTTC CASSPAASGDYGYTF TRBV18 - TRBJ1-2 -
TGTGCCAGCAGCTTAGTAGGGAGGCAGTTCTTC CASSLVGRQFF TRBV7-2 - TRBJ2-1 -
TGCGCCAGCAGCCACCCACGCTTGGGCACGGATACGCAGTATTTT CASSHPRLGTDTQYF TRBV4-1 few TRBJ2-3 -
TGTGCCAGCCGGGAGCCCTTGGGGAACTATGGCTACACCTTC CASREPLGNYGYTF TRBV6-5 once TRBJ1-2 -
TGTGCCAGCAATCAGGTGGGAGGAACCTACGAGCAGTACTTC CASNQVGGTYEQYF TRBV12-3/TRBV12-4 many TRBJ2-7 -
TGTGCCAGCAGCTTAGTCTCAGGGGAGTACTTC CASSLVSGEYF TRBV11-2 - TRBJ2-4 -
TGCGCCAGCAGCCCTCGCACCTCCCCAGGGCTTACTGAAGCTTTCTTT CASSPRTSPGLTEAFF TRBV4-1 few TRBJ1-1 -
TGTGCCAGCAGAGAGGGTCGGAACTATGGCTACACCTTC CASREGRNYGYTF TRBV12-3/TRBV12-4 - TRBJ1-2 -
TGTGCCAGCAGTTCTGGACGGGGAACCTACGAGCAGTACTTC CASSSGRGTYEQYF TRBV27 once TRBJ2-7 -
TGTGCCAGCACCGAGGACACGCACTCCTACGAGCAGTACTTC CASTEDTHSYEQYF TRBV6-6 - TRBJ2-7 -
TGCAGTGCTAGAGAGGGACGGGAAACCTATGGCTACACCTTC CSAREGRETYGYTF TRBV20-1 - TRBJ1-2 -
TGTGCCAGCAGCTCATTCTCAGGGACGTATGGCTACACCTTC CASSSFSGTYGYTF TRBV7-2 - TRBJ1-2 -
TGTGCCAGCAGCGTCGGACAGCTCTACGAGCAGTACTTC CASSVGQLYEQYF TRBV7-9 - TRBJ2-7 -
TGTGCCAGCAGCTTTGGGACTTTCCACCAAGAGCAGTACTTC CASSFGTFHQEQYF TRBV28 few TRBJ2-7 -
TGTGCCAGCAGTTACTCTAGGCAGGGCACGGGGGAGCAGTACTTC CASSYSRQGTGEQYF TRBV6-5 few TRBJ2-7 -
TGTGCCAGCAGTGAAACTGGCAACACAGATACGCAGTATTTT CASSETGNTDTQYF TRBV6-1 - TRBJ2-3 -
TGCGCCAGCAGCATCATCCTCTCGAGGGGCAATGAGCAGTACTTC CASSIILSRGNEQYF TRBV5-1 - TRBJ2-5 -
TGTGCCAGCAGTAGGGACAGGCTAACTCAGCCCCAGCATTTT CASSRDRLTQPQHF TRBV6-5 - TRBJ1-5 TRBD1
TGTGCCAGCAGTTTGTGGGGGAGGGTAAGCAATCAGCCCCAGCATTTT CASSLWGRVSNQPQHF TRBV28 - TRBJ1-5 -
TGTGCCAGTAGTATCAGCGATGGACGCCGAAATAGCTACACCTTC CASSISDGRRNSYTF TRBV19 - TRBJ1-2 -
TGTGCCAGCAGCGTAGGTCTAGCGGGGAGTCAAGAGACCCAGTACTTC CASSVGLAGSQETQYF TRBV9 - TRBJ2-5 TRBD2
TGTGCCAGCAGTGAATCCCCGGGGGACTATGGCTACACCTTC CASSESPGDYGYTF TRBV2 - TRBJ1-2 -
TGTGCCAGCAGCCCAGGACTAGAGATTTACATGGAGACCCAGTACTTC CASSPGLEIYMETQYF TRBV3-1 - TRBJ2-5 TRBD2
TGTGCCAGCAGTTTCGTGTATTCCGACTATGGCTACACCTTC CASSFVYSDYGYTF TRBV28 few TRBJ1-2 -
TGTGCCAGCAGCAAAGCTCGGGGGGACTCCTACAATGAGCAGTTCTTC CASSKARGDSYNEQFF TRBV21-1 - TRBJ2-1 -
TGTGCCAGCAGCCGGGTGAATAATTCACCCCTCCACTTT CASSRVNNSPLHF TRBV28 - TRBJ1-6 -
TGTGCCAGCAAATTTATGGGGGCTTCCTACAATGAGCAGTTCTTC CASKFMGASYNEQFF TRBV6-2/TRBV6-3 - TRBJ2-1 -
TGCAGTGCTAGAGCGCCCGGCATGAACACTGAAGCTTTCTTT CSARAPGMNTEAFF TRBV20-1 - TRBJ1-1 -
TGCGCCAGCAGCTCCAGCCCCGGGACTAGTGACTCCTACGAGCAGTACTTC CASSSSPGTSDSYEQYF TRBV5-1 - TRBJ2-7 TRBD2
TGTGCCAGCAGTTACTCGGGCAGGGATAATGAAAAACTGTTTTTT CASSYSGRDNEKLFF TRBV6-5 few TRBJ1-4 -
TGTGCCAGCAGTTCAGGGGGCGCGAGCAATCAGCCCCAGCATTTT CASSSGGASNQPQHF TRBV28 - TRBJ1-5 TRBD1
TGTGCCAGCAGTACTTGGGACAACCAAGAGACCCAGTTCTTC CASSTWDNQETQFF TRBV28 - TRBJ2-1 -
TGCGCCAGCAGCCAAGGGGGGCAGGGGATGATGTATGAGCAGTTCTTC CASSQGGQGMMYEQFF TRBV4-1 - TRBJ2-1 -
TGTGCCAGCAGCCAAGATCTGGGGGGAAACTATGGCTACACCTTC CASSQDLGGNYGYTF TRBV4-2 - TRBJ1-2 -
TGTGCCAGCAGAACGCAGGGATTCACTGAAGCTTTCTTT CASRTQGFTEAFF TRBV28 - TRBJ1-1 -